The 12 T cell receptor beta chains given below trace back to one sample, sequenced in a study of T cells in Graves' hyperthyroidism and ophthalmopathy. What was amplified from RNA transcripts were TCR beta CDR3 regions. TCR CDR3 regions were first amplified by RT-PCR with HTBI primers. TCRdb called the multiplex PCR reads again in MiXCR, with one record for every CDR3 protein. The table shows some 620,000 distinct CDR3 sequences, with 15% to 20% occurring only once. The source material was blood. These receptors originate from a young woman with Graves' hyperthyroidism.

This clonotype showed up many times. The chain is built from TRBV2 and TRBJ2-1; 10 bases fit TRBD2. In germline, CDR1 is SNHLY, CDR2 FYNNEI. The CDR3 extends over 16 amino acids. J gave up 10 bases and V 6 bases, and 15 bases lay outside the gene matches. The CDR3 loop reads CASRGGSGRAGGEQFF. DNA of the CDR3: TGTGCCAGCAGGGGGGGGAGCGGGAGGGCTGGTGGCGAGCAGTTCTTC. Full variable domain (outside the CDR3, taken from reference TRBV2 and TRBJ2-1): EPEVTQTPSHQVTQMGQEVILRCVPISNHLYFYWYRQILGQKVEFLVSFYNNEISEKSEIFDDQFSVERPDGSNFTLKIRSTKLEDSAMYFCASRGGSGRAGGEQFFGPGTRLTVL.

In this sample, this clonotype turned up many times. The genes are TRBV28 and TRBJ2-3; 7 nucleotides line up with TRBD2. Trimming removed 9 bases from V and 0 bases from J; junction bases left unmatched: 12. The CDR3 runs 16 residues. Looked up from germline, CDR1 is MDHEN and CDR2 is SYDVKM. The CDR3 reads CASSGQNRASTDTQYF. CDR3 in DNA: TGTGCCAGTAGCGGGCAGAACCGTGCTAGCACAGATACGCAGTATTTT.

The chain recombines TRBV12-3 or TRBV12-4 with TRBJ2-1; 8 bases agree with TRBD2. CDR3 size: 16 residues. Losses at the gene ends were 5 bases for V and 3 bases for J; bases not matched to a gene: 9. The CDR3 region has the DNA TGTGCCAGCAGTCCGGAGCGGGAGAATAGCTACAATGAGCAGTTCTTC. Residues: CASSPERENSYNEQFF.

This clonotype was recorded at least ten times. This chain joins TRBV2 and TRBJ2-7, with a possible D match to TRBD1 (5 bases). CDR3 length: 14 residues. Trimming shortened V by 8 bases and J by 2 bases, and 16 bases separated the two germline ends. Per germline, CDR1 SNHLY and CDR2 FYNNEI. CDR3 sequence (DNA): TGTGCCAGCTTGGACACCCGAAACGCCTACGAGCAGTACTTC. Residues: CASLDTRNAYEQYF.

This clonotype has a count of ten or more. V gene TRBV11-2 combines with J gene TRBJ2-7; 7 positions match TRBD1. Trimming cost V 9 bases and J 2 bases; bases outside gene matches: 10. The CDR3 loop spans 14 amino acids. In germline, CDR1 is SGHAT, CDR2 FQNNGV. The CDR3 reads CASSNPGQTYEQYF. For the CDR3, the DNA is TGTGCCAGTTCGAACCCGGGACAGACCTACGAGCAGTACTTC.

Here the CDR3 DNA reads TGCGCCAGCAGCGAAGGAGCGGGGGAGGTGGAGACCCAGTACTTC. This encodes CASSEGAGEVETQYF. The rearrangement links TRBV5-1 to TRBJ2-5; 8 bases map to TRBD2. Germline lookup yields CDR1 SGHRS and CDR2 YFSETQ. V trimming: 4 bases; J trimming: 5 bases; junction bases outside the gene matches: 10. CDR3 size: 15 residues.

This clonotype was counted ten times or more. This chain links TRBV7-2 with TRBJ2-5, with D possibly TRBD1 on 5 matching bases. Germline CDR1 is SGHTA and CDR2 is FQGNSA. This CDR3 is built from 15 residues. The V end lost 2 bases, the J end lost 4 bases, and 14 bases lay between the germline ends. For the CDR3, the DNA is TGTGCCAGCAGCTTACCCCGGGCAGGGCCAGAGACCCAGTACTTC. Its translation: CASSLPRAGPETQYF.

The chain carries TRBV13 and TRBJ2-2, with 15 nucleotides matching TRBD2. Per germline, CDR1 PRHDT and CDR2 FYEKMQ (reference sequence). The CDR3 extends over 19 amino acids. Trimming cost V 5 bases and J 7 bases; bases outside gene matches: 14. The DNA for the CDR3 is TGTGCCAGCAGCCTAAACACCGGACTAGCGGGAGGGGATAGCGGGGAGCTGTTTTTT. The encoded protein is CASSLNTGLAGGDSGELFF.

This clonotype was found many times. J is TRBJ2-7 and V is TRBV20-1; TRBD2 is a possible D gene (5 bases). The CDR3 is 12 residues long. Trimming removed 5 bases at V and 3 bases at J, with 11 bases between. The germline CDR1 and CDR2 sequences are DFQATT and SNEGSKA (reference sequence). This CDR3 reads CSAPDSSYEQYF. The CDR3 region has the DNA TGCAGTGCTCCGGACTCAAGCTACGAGCAGTACTTC.

The V call is TRBV28, the J call TRBJ2-6; TRBD2 might be the D (5 bases). V lost 8 bases to trimming and J lost 0 bases, with 8 bases between them. This CDR3 has 14 amino acids. Germline-derived CDR1 and CDR2 are MDHEN and SYDVKM. CDR3 amino acids: CASAGNSGANVLTF. CDR3 nucleotides: TGTGCCAGCGCCGGGAACTCTGGGGCCAACGTCCTGACTTTC.

This clonotype has ten or more counts. This chain joins TRBV11-2 and TRBJ1-1; D not resolved. The CDR3 is made up of 14 amino acids. Trimming stripped 1 base from V and 10 bases from J, with 16 bases between. From germline, CDR1 is SGHAT and CDR2 FQNNGV. The CDR3 DNA reads TGTGCCAGCAGCTTAGCAGGCCAGGTCGGCGGAGCTTTCTTT. It yields the protein CASSLAGQVGGAFF.

The chain recombines TRBV3-1 with TRBJ2-7; 11 positions agree with TRBD2. This CDR3 contains 16 residues. With V trimmed by 1 base and J by 0 bases, 2 bases remained unmatched. In germline, CDR1 is LGHDT, CDR2 YNNKEL (reference sequence). The CDR3 nucleotides are TGTGCCAGCAGCCAAGCCGGGACTAGCGGCTCCTACGAGCAGTACTTC. As protein: CASSQAGTSGSYEQYF.